This record covers a single TCR beta chain. This entry is derived from a study of blood T cell repertoires in COVID-19. For the study at large: Samples of COVID-19 (acute and convalescent) were obtained from the United States, Italy and Spain. PBMCs, B-cell-depleted T cells, or T cells were the source of the cDNA or gDNA that made up the material.

The assay was immunoSEQ multiplex PCR, and TCRdb's table has in-frame clones only and misses some. The sample includes around 230,000 clones, more than 75% of them seen just once. The CDR3 has 14 amino acids. Looked up from germline, CDR1 is SGHTA and CDR2 is FQGNSA. J lost 6 bases, V lost 1 base, and 2 bases had no gene match. The receptor was isolated from a woman aged 40-49 years with acute COVID-19. Sequencing input: PBMCs or T cells enriched from blood (not recorded which). V usage is TRBV7-2 and J usage is TRBJ1-4; TRBD1 matches 7 bases. Written as DNA, the CDR3 is TGTGCCAGCAGCTTAGGAGGGGGCGATGAAAAACTGTTTTTT. Translation gives CASSLGGGDEKLFF.